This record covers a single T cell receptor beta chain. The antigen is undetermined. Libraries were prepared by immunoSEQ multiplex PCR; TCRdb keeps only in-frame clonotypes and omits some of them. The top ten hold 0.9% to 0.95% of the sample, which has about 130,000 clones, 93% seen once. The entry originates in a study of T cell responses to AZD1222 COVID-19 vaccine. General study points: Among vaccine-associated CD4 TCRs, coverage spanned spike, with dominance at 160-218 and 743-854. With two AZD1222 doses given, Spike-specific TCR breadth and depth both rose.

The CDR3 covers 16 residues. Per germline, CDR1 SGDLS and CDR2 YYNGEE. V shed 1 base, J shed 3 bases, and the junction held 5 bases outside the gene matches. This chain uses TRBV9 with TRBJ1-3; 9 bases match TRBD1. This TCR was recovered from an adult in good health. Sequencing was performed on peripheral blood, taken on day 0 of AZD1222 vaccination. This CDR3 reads CASSVSGTGSGNTIYF. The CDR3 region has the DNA TGTGCCAGCAGCGTAAGTGGGACAGGGAGTGGAAACACCATATATTTT. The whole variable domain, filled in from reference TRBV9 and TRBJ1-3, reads DSGVTQTPKHLITATGQRVTLRCSPRSGDLSVYWYQQSLDQGLQFLIQYYNGEERAKGNILERFSAQQFPDLHSELNLSSLELGDSALYFCASSVSGTGSGNTIYFGEGSWLTVV.